This TCR beta chain was sequenced during a study of shared clonotypes between healthy human individuals. V gave up 4 bases and J gave up 10 bases; unmatched junction bases: 11. The CDR3 has 13 amino acids. Germline V CDR1 and CDR2: GTSNPN, SVGIG (reference sequence). Clones were read by immunoSEQ multiplex PCR, and TCRdb kept only the in-frame ones, dropping some. This sample has over a million clones, with more than 65% found just once. This chain connects TRBV30 to TRBJ1-2; 8 bases agree with TRBD1. Sequences were obtained from memory CD4+ T cells sorted from blood. As to subset: CD45RA-negative fraction. The clonotype was recovered from a man aged 18 to 30 in good health. As DNA, the CDR3 is TGTGCCTGGAAGGAACAGGGGGTCTTCGCCTACACCTTC. Protein: CAWKEQGVFAYTF.